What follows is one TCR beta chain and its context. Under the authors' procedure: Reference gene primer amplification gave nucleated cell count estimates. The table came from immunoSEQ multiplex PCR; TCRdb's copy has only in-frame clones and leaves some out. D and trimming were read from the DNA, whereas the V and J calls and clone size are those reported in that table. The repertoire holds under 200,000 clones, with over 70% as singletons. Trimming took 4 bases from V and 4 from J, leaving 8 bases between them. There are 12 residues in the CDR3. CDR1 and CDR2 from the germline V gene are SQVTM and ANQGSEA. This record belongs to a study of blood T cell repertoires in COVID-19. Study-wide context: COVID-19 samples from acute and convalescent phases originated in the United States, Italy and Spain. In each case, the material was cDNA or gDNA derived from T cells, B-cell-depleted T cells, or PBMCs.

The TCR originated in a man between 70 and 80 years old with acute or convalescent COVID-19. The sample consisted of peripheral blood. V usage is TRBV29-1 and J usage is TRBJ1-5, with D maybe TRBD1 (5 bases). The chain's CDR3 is CSVGQGNQPQHF. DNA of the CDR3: TGCAGCGTTGGGCAGGGTAATCAGCCCCAGCATTTT.